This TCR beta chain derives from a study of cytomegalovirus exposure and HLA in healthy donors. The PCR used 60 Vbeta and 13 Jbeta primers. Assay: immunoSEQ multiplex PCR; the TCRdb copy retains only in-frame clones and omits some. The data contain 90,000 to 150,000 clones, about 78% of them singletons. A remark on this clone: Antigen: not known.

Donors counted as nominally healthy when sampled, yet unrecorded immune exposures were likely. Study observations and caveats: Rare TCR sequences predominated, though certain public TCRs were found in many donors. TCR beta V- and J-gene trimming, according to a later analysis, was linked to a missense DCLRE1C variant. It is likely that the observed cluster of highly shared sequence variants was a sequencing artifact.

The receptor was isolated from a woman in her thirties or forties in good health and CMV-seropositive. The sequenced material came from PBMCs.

In DNA, the CDR3 is TGTGCCAGCAGCCAAGCTAGCGGGGGGCCCTACGAGCAGTACTTC. It yields the protein CASSQASGGPYEQYF. J is TRBJ2-7 and V is TRBV4-2; 11 bases map to TRBD2. From germline, CDR1 is LGHNA and CDR2 YNFKEQ. This CDR3 comprises 15 residues. V dropped 1 base and J dropped 2; count of bases not matched to a gene: 1.